Sequencing of this T cell receptor (beta chain) was carried out in a study of blood T cell repertoires in COVID-19 (dated by TCRdb to about 2020). Turning to the overall study: Samples covering the acute and convalescent phases of COVID-19 were provided by collaborators in the United States, Italy and Spain. Where available, HLA class I and class II types were obtained from metadata supplied by the sample provider rather than from assay-based typing. A freely available public database, intended as a resource for researchers studying the immune response to SARS-CoV-2, is where the repertoires were released. Subjects who had been exposed to COVID-19, were actively infected with it, or had recovered from it provided the deeply sampled blood TCRbeta repertoires that made up the dataset. The material from the prospective study consisted of cDNA or gDNA derived from T cells, B-cell-depleted T cells, or PBMCs. Samples were obtained from the ongoing ImmuneRACE study (first 160 participants) and from about 1,300 subjects provided by 6 global collaborators. The sample metadata nearly always contained a de-identified subject ID, COVID-19 status, age in years and sex. Results the study describes overall, beyond this receptor: The quantity of clinical and demographic metadata differed by source and by participant and was supplied without curation.

In this sample, this clone turned up many times. Its antigen is still unknown. Base qualities are not recorded, but no much larger clone differs from it by a single base. The V and J ends are trimmed by 0 bases and 3 bases, leaving 13 bases between them. The CDR3 runs 15 amino acids, cysteine and phenylalanine included. The CDR3 DNA has 45 bases and is translated from base 1. CDR1 SGDLS and CDR2 YYNGEE are derived from the germline V gene. TCRbeta CDR3 regions were amplified from genomic DNA using the immunoSEQ Assay, a bias-controlled multiplex PCR. Regarding the original processing steps: The number of nucleated cells in each sample was estimated from the amplification of reference gene primers within the assay. To quantify the absolute abundance of each unique TCRbeta CDR3 rearrangement, sequence reads were collapsed and filtered. For each sample, productive Simpson clonality was calculated as the square root of Simpson's diversity index over productive rearrangements. The source is immuneACCESS, and TCRdb retained only in-frame sequences with V and J called. Part of the clones is not carried over; for the studies checked, unresolved V genes explain less than half of this, and the remainder is unexplained. The V and J calls and clone size are taken from that table; D and trimming were inferred from the DNA. Within this sample are over 300,000 clones, with approximately 91% of them counted one time only. The top ten hold over 9% of the sample.

Enrolling through a virtual design, the prospective study's participants ranged in age from roughly 18 to 89 years and lived across roughly 23 United States geographic areas. To assign participants to cohorts, the prospective study relied on clinical history that participants themselves reported in a screening survey and a study questionnaire. Recovered participants in ImmuneRACE Cohort 3 were defined as having two consecutive negative NP/OP PCR tests, clearance from a healthcare professional, or resolution of symptoms. Each participant in the prospective study had whole blood, serum and a nasopharyngeal or oropharyngeal swab collected by mobile phlebotomists. Prospective study participants could optionally give additional blood draws and questionnaires over an approximately two-month period. Blood samples from the prospective study were shipped frozen or at room temperature prior to DNA extraction.

The receptor was derived from a woman in her thirties or forties who had recovered from COVID-19. Sequencing input: PBMCs or T cells enriched from blood (not recorded which). The chain links TRBV9 with TRBJ2-7; a weak D assignment points to TRBD1 (5 bases agree). This receptor has the CDR3 CASSVAWGTNYEQYF. The DNA sequence is TGTGCCAGCAGCGTAGCTTGGGGCACGAACTACGAGCAGTACTTC.